The 14 T cell receptor beta chains in this list originate from one sample, sequenced in a study of vaccination and CD4 T cells after COVID-19. As to time point: late sampling 161 to 241 days after vaccination in a few convalescent patients. TCRdb called the PCR reads again in MiXCR, with one record for every CDR3 protein. This table has about 33,000 distinct CDR3 sequences, approximately 40% appearing once. Sequences were derived from CD4+ T cells from blood, sampled about 7 months after SARS-CoV-2 vaccination. These receptors originate from a human donor who had recovered from COVID-19.

This CDR3 reads CSAAPGTREDNEQFF. Written as DNA, the CDR3 is TGCAGTGCAGCCCCCGGGACTAGGGAGGACAATGAGCAGTTCTTC. The V gene is TRBV20-1, the J gene TRBJ2-1; 8 nucleotides line up with TRBD2. This CDR3 region has 15 residues. V shed 6 bases and J 5 bases; nucleotides not matched to a gene: 12. Germline loops: CDR1 DFQATT, CDR2 SNEGSKA (reference sequence).

In this sample, this clonotype turned up once. The V and J genes are TRBV15 and TRBJ2-1; TRBD1 is a possible D gene (6 bases). Per germline, CDR1 LNHNV and CDR2 YYDKDF (reference sequence). The CDR3 runs 15 residues. V was shortened by 1 base and J by 7 bases, with 14 bases between the two germline ends. The CDR3 reads CATSRAGVAGNEQFF. The CDR3 DNA reads TGTGCCACCAGCAGAGCAGGGGTTGCGGGTAATGAGCAGTTCTTC.

The V gene is TRBV20-1, the J gene TRBJ2-5; D not certain. The CDR3 totals 14 residues. The germline gives CDR1 DFQATT, CDR2 SNEGSKA (reference sequence). Trimming took off 3 bases at V and 2 bases at J, with 13 bases between the two ends. For the CDR3, the DNA is TGCAGTGCTAGGGGTTTTGGCCTTCAAGAGACCCAGTACTTC. Translating it yields CSARGFGLQETQYF.

This rearrangement joins TRBV6-2 or TRBV6-3 to TRBJ2-6; a weak D match, TRBD1 (6 bases). The CDR3 is 15 residues long. The germline V and J ends were trimmed by 2 bases and 1 base, with 6 bases remaining between them. CDR1 MNHEY and CDR2 SVGEGT come from the germline V gene. CDR3 region: CASSYRGSGANVLTF. Written as DNA, the CDR3 is TGTGCCAGCAGTTACAGGGGGTCTGGGGCCAACGTCCTGACTTTC.

V and J are TRBV2 and TRBJ1-1; TRBD1 is a possible D gene (6 bases). CDR1 SNHLY and CDR2 FYNNEI come from the germline V gene. The length of the CDR3 is 14 residues. V was clipped by 7 bases and J by 0 bases, with 12 bases between them. The CDR3 DNA is TGTGCCAGCACAGGACAGCGGATGAACACTGAAGCTTTCTTT. It translates to CASTGQRMNTEAFF.

This clonotype was recorded a few times. CDR3 amino acids: CASREGLAGLFYEQYF. CDR3 DNA: TGTGCCAGCAGAGAGGGACTAGCGGGATTGTTCTACGAGCAGTACTTC. This chain connects TRBV2 to TRBJ2-7; 13 nucleotides match TRBD2. V gave up 6 bases and J gave up 3 bases; unmatched junction bases: 8. The germline V gene encodes CDR1 SNHLY and CDR2 FYNNEI. The CDR3 runs to 16 residues.

The chain uses TRBV27 and TRBJ2-1, with D perhaps given as TRBD1 or TRBD2 (5 bases each). The germline gives CDR1 MNHEY, CDR2 SMNVEV (reference sequence). The CDR3 is 13 amino acids. Trimming cost V 7 bases and J 7 bases, with 14 bases left between them. The CDR3 bases are TGTGCCAGCAACACGGGGCTGACGAATGAGCAGTTCTTC. Translating it yields CASNTGLTNEQFF.

The rearrangement uses TRBV12-3 or TRBV12-4 and TRBJ1-2, with D tentatively TRBD1 (6 bases). The V and J ends lost 6 bases and 8 bases respectively, with 16 bases between them. The CDR3 covers 13 residues. This chain's CDR3 is CASSRTQGGGYTF. CDR3 DNA sequence: TGTGCCAGCAGCCGCACACAGGGCGGGGGCTACACCTTC.

This clonotype is labeled medium-sized (0.01 to 0.1%). The chain uses TRBV20-1 and TRBJ2-7, with 10 positions matching TRBD1. Germline CDR1 DFQATT, CDR2 SNEGSKA (reference sequence). Trimming removed 7 bases from V and 6 bases from J; junction bases left unmatched: 15. The CDR3 has 15 amino acids. The CDR3: CSVPGGTGDASEQYF. The CDR3 DNA reads as TGCAGTGTCCCCGGGGGGACAGGGGATGCCAGCGAGCAGTACTTC.

The rearrangement uses TRBV20-1 and TRBJ2-5; unclear D gene. The CDR3 consists of 12 residues. Per germline, CDR1 DFQATT and CDR2 SNEGSKA (reference sequence). V was cut by 5 bases and J by 1 base, with 8 bases left in between. This chain's CDR3 is CSAEVVQETQYF. For the CDR3, the DNA is TGCAGTGCTGAGGTAGTCCAAGAGACCCAGTACTTC.

This clonotype is classed as medium-sized. The chain joins TRBV7-8 to TRBJ2-7, with TRBD2 matching 13 bases. The ends lost 5 bases at V and 2 bases at J; junction bases unmatched: 9. Germline assignment: CDR1 SGHVS and CDR2 FQNEAQ. The CDR3 covers 17 residues. The CDR3 sequence is CASSPRTSGRGAYEQYF. The CDR3 nucleotides are TGTGCCAGCAGCCCAAGGACTAGCGGGAGAGGGGCCTACGAGCAGTACTTC.

About this clonotype itself: No DNA is shown, since the ends of the CDR3 on it are uncertain; the CDR3 is the one TCRdb lists. This chain connects TRBV7-5 to TRBJ2-3; TRBD2 is the table's D call and was not checked against the DNA. TRBV7-5 is a documented pseudogene. The CDR3 adds up to 22 amino acids, both ends counted. CDR3 region: CISVSEAYPPGLAGPMTDTQYF.

This clonotype came up a few times. J is TRBJ2-1 and V is TRBV15, with 10 bases that match TRBD1. The V gene's germline CDR1 is LNHNV and CDR2 YYDKDF (reference sequence). The ends lost 0 bases at V and 11 bases at J; junction bases unmatched: 7. The CDR3 is made up of 15 amino acids. The CDR3 coding sequence is TGTGCCACCAGCAGAGATTTGGGACAGGGGACTAAGCAGTTCTTC. Translating gives CATSRDLGQGTKQFF.

The V and J genes are TRBV2 and TRBJ2-5, with D perhaps TRBD1 or TRBD2 (5 bases each). The CDR3 consists of 12 residues. Germline V gene lookup returns CDR1 SNHLY and CDR2 FYNNEI. The V gene lost 7 bases and the J gene lost 1 base, with 7 bases spanning the gap. The chain's CDR3 is CASMRGQETQYF. The CDR3 nucleotides are TGTGCCAGCATGAGGGGCCAAGAGACCCAGTACTTC.